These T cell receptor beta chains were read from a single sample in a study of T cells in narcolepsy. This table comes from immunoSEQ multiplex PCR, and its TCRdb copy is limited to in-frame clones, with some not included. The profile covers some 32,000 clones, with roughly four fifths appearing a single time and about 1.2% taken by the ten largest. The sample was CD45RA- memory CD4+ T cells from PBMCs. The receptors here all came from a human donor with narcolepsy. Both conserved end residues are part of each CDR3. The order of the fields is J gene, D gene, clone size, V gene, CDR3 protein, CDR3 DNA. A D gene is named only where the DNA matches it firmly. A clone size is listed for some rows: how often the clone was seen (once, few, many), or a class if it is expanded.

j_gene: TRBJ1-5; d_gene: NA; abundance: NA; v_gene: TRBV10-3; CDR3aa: CAISDGGGPGPQHF; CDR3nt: TGTGCCATCAGTGACGGGGGGGGCCCAGGGCCCCAGCATTTT
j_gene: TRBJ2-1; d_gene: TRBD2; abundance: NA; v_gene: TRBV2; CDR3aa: CASRASGYNEQFF; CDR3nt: TGTGCCAGCAGGGCTAGCGGTTACAATGAGCAGTTCTTC
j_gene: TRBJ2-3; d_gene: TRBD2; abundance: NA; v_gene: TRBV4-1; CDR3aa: CASSRLAGRPDTQYF; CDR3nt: TGCGCCAGCAGTCGACTAGCGGGGAGACCAGATACGCAGTATTTT
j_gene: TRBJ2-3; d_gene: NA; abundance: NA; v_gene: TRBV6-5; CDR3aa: CASSYSGGTQYF; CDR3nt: TGTGCCAGCAGTTACTCCGGCGGGACTCAGTATTTT
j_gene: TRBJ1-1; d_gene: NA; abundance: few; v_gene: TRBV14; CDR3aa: CASSHRVMSEAFF; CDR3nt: TGTGCCAGCAGCCACAGGGTTATGTCTGAAGCTTTCTTT
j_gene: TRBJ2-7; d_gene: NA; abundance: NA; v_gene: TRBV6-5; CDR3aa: CASSSKMGANTYEQYF; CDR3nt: TGTGCCAGCAGTTCGAAGATGGGAGCCAATACCTACGAGCAGTACTTC
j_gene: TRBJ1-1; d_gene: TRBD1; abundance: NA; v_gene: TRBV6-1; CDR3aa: CASSDLGGDRMAFF; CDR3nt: TGTGCCAGCAGTGATTTAGGGGGCGATAGAATGGCTTTCTTT
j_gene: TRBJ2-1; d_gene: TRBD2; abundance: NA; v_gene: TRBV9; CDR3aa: CASSVGLRAGGRDEQFF; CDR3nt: TGTGCCAGCAGCGTAGGGTTGAGGGCGGGGGGCCGCGATGAGCAGTTCTTC
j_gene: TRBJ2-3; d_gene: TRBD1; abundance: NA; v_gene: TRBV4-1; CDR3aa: CASSQKTGDTDTQYF; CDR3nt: TGCGCCAGCAGCCAAAAGACAGGGGACACAGATACGCAGTATTTT
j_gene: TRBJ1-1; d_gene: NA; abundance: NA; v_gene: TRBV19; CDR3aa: CASSISRVNTEAFF; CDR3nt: TGTGCCAGTAGTATCTCCAGGGTGAACACTGAAGCTTTCTTT
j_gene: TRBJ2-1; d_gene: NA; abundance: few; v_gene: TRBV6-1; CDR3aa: CASSRDQSNEQFF; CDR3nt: TGTGCCAGCAGTAGAGACCAGTCCAATGAGCAGTTCTTC
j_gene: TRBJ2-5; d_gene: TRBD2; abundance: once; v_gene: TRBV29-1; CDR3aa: CSVEGLAGLPQETQYF; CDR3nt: TGCAGCGTTGAAGGGTTAGCGGGACTCCCACAAGAGACCCAGTACTTC
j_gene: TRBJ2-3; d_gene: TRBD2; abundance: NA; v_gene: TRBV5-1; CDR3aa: CASSSSGGAADTQYF; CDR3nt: TGCGCCAGCAGTTCTAGCGGGGGCGCGGCAGATACGCAGTATTTT
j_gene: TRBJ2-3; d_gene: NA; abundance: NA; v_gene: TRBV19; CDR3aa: CATGGGTQYF; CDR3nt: TGTGCCACTGGGGGCGGTACGCAGTATTTT
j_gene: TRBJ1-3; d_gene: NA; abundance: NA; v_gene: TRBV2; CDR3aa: CATEQSFGNTIYF; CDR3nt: TGTGCCACAGAGCAGAGCTTTGGAAACACCATATATTTT
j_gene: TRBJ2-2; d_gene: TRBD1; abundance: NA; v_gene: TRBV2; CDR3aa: CASKPGQGNTGELFF; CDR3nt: TGTGCCAGCAAACCGGGACAGGGGAACACCGGGGAGCTGTTTTTT
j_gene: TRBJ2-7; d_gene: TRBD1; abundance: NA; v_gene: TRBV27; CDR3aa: CASSFIPLFPGDRGTHEQYF; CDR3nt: TGTGCCAGCAGTTTTATCCCCCTATTCCCGGGGGACAGGGGAACCCACGAGCAGTACTTC
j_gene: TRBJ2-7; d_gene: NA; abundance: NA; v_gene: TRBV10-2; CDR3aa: CASSGWVGGLSNEQYF; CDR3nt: TGCGCCAGCAGTGGGTGGGTTGGGGGGTTGTCTAACGAGCAGTACTTC
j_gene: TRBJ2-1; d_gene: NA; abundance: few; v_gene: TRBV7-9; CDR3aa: CASSPPFRVGNEQFF; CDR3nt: TGTGCCAGCAGCCCTCCCTTTAGGGTTGGCAATGAGCAGTTCTTC
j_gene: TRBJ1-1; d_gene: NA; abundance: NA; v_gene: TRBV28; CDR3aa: CASSFYNTEAFF; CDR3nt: TGTGCCAGCAGTTTTTACAACACTGAAGCTTTCTTT
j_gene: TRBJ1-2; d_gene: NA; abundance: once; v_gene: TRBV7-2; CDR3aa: CASSLSGTPPYTF; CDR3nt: TGTGCCAGCAGCCTCTCCGGGACCCCACCCTACACCTTC
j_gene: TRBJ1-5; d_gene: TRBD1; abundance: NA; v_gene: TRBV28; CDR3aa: CASSFRTGGLGSNQPQHF; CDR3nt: TGTGCCAGCAGTTTTAGGACAGGGGGATTGGGTAGCAATCAGCCCCAGCATTTT
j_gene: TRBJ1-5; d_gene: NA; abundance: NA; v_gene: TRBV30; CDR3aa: CAWSANRGAYKPQHF; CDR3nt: TGTGCCTGGAGTGCGAATAGGGGTGCTTACAAGCCCCAGCATTTT
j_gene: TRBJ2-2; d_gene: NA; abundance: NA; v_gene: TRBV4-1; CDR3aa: CASSQGGLRTGELFF; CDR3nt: TGCGCCAGCAGCCAAGGCGGGTTGAGGACCGGGGAGCTGTTTTTT
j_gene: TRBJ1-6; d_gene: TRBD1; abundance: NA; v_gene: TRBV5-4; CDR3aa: CASSSTDRGSNSPLHF; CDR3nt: TGTGCCAGCAGCTCGACCGACAGGGGTTCAAATTCACCCCTCCACTTT
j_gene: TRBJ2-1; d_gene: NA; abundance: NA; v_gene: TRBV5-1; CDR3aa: CASSLEEAEQFF; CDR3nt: TGCGCCAGCAGCTTGGAGGAAGCGGAGCAGTTCTTC
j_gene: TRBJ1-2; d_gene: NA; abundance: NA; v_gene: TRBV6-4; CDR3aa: CASSDSAGIGYTF; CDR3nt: TGTGCCAGCAGTGACTCGGCAGGGATTGGCTACACCTTC
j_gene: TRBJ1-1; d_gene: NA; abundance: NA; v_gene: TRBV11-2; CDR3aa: CASSLGTQIEAFF; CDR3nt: TGTGCCAGCAGCTTGGGGACACAAATTGAAGCTTTCTTT
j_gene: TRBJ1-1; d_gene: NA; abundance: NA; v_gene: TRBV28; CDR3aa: CASKSRLGRPGNTEAFF; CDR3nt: TGTGCCAGCAAGTCCCGGCTGGGGCGGCCTGGGAACACTGAAGCTTTTTTT